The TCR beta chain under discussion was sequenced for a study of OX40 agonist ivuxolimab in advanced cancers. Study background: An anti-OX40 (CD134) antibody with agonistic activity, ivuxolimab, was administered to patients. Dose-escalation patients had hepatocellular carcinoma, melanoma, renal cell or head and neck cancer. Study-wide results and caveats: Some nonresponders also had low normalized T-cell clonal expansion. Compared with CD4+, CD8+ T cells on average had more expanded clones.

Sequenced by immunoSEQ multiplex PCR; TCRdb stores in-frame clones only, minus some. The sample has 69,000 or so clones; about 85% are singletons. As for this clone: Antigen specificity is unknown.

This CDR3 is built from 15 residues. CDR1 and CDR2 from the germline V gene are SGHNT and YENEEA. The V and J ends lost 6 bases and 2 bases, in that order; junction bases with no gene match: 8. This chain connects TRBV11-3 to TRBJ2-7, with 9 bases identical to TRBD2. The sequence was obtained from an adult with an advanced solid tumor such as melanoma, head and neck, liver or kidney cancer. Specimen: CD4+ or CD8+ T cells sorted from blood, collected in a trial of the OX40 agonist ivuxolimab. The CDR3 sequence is CASSHRLAAAYEQYF. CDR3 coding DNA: TGTGCCAGCAGTCACCGACTAGCGGCCGCCTACGAGCAGTACTTC.